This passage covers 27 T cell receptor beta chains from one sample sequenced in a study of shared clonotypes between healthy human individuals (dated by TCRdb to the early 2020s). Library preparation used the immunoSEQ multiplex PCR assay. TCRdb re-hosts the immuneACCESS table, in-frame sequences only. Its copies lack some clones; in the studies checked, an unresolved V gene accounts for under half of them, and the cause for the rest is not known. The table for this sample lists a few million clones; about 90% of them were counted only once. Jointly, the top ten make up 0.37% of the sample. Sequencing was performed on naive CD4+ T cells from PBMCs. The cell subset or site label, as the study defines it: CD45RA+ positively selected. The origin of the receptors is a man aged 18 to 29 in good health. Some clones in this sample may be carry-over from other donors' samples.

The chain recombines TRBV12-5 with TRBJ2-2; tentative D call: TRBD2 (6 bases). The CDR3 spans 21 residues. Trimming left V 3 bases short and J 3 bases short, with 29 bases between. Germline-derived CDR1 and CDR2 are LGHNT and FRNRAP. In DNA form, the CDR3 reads TGTGCTAGTGGTTTTTATTTAGGAAGGACTCAGGCGGGGTTTTACACCGGGGAGCTGTTTTTT. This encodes CASGFYLGRTQAGFYTGELFF. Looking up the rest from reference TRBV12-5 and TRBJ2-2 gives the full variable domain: DARVTQTPRHKVTEMGQEVTMRCQPILGHNTVFWYRQTMMQGLELLAYFRNRAPLDDSGMPKDRFSAEMPDATLATLKIQPSEPRDSAVYFCASGFYLGRTQAGFYTGELFFGEGSRLTVL.

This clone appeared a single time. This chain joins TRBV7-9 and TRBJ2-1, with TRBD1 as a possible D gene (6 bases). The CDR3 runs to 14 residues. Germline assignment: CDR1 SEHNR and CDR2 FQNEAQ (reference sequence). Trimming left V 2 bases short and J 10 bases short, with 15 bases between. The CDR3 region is CASSLTGQVGEQFF. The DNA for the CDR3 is TGTGCCAGCAGCTTAACAGGGCAGGTAGGGGAGCAGTTCTTC.

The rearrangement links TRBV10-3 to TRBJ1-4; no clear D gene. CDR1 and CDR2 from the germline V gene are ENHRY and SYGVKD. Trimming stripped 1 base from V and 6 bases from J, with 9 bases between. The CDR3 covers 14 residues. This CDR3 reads CAISELGQYEKLFF. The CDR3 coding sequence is TGTGCCATCAGTGAGTTAGGGCAGTATGAAAAACTGTTTTTT.

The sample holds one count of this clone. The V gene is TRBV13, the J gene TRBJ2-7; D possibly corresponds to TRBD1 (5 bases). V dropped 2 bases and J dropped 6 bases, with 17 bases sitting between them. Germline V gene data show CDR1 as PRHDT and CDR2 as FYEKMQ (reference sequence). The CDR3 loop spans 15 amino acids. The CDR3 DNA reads TGTGCCAGCAGCTTAAGGCTCAGGGCTAATCCCGAGCAGTACTTC. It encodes CASSLRLRANPEQYF.

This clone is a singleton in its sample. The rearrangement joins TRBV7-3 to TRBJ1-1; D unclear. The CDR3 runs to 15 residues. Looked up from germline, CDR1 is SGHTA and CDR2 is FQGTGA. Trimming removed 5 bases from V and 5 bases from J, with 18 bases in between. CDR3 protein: CASSPSGPPGTEAFF. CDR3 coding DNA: TGTGCCAGCAGCCCGTCGGGTCCCCCGGGAACTGAAGCTTTCTTT.

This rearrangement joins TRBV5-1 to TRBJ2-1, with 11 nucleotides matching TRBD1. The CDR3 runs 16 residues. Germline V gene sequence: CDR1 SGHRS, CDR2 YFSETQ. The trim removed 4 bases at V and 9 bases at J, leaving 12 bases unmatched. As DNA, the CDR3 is TGCGCCAGCAGCCCGGGACAGGGGGGCCTTTCGGGTGAGCAGTTCTTC. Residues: CASSPGQGGLSGEQFF. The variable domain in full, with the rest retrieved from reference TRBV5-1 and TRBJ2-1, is KAGVTQTPRYLIKTRGQQVTLSCSPISGHRSVSWYQQTPGQGLQFLFEYFSETQRNKGNFPGRFSGRQFSNSRSEMNVSTLELGDSALYLCASSPGQGGLSGEQFFGPGTRLTVL.

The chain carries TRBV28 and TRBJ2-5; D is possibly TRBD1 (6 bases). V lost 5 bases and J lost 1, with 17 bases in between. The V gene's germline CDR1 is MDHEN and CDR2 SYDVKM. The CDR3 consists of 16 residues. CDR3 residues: CASSGGPGQLQETQYF. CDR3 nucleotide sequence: TGTGCCAGCAGTGGGGGCCCTGGACAGCTCCAAGAGACCCAGTACTTC.

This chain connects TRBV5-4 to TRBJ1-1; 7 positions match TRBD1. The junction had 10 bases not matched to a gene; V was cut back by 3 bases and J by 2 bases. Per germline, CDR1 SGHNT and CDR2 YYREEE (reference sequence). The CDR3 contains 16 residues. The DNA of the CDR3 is TGTGCCAGCAGCTCTCAACAACAGGGGCCTAACACTGAAGCTTTCTTT. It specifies CASSSQQQGPNTEAFF.

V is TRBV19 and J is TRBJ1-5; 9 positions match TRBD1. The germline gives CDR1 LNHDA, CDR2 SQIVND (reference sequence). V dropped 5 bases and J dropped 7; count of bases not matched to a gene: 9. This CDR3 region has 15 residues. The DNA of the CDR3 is TGTGCCAGTAGTTCCGGGACAGGGAGACAACAGCCCCAGCATTTT. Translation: CASSSGTGRQQPQHF. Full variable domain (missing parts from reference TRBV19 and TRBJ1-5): DGGITQSPKYLFRKEGQNVTLSCEQNLNHDAMYWYRQDPGQGLRLIYYSQIVNDFQKGDIAEGYSVSREKKESFPLTVTSAQKNPTAFYLCASSSGTGRQQPQHFGDGTRLSIL.

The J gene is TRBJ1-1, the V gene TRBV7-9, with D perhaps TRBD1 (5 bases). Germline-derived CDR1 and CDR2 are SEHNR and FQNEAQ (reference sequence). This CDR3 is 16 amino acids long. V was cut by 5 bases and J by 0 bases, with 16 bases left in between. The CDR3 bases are TGTGCCAGCAGCCCCCGATCCAGGACATTGAACACTGAAGCTTTCTTT. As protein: CASSPRSRTLNTEAFF.

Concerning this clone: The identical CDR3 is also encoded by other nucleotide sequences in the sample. DNA of the CDR3: TGTGCCAGCAGCTTAACCGCCGATACGCAGTATTTT. This translates into CASSLTADTQYF. This chain uses TRBV7-3 with TRBJ2-3, with D uncertain. The CDR3 has 12 amino acids. V lost 0 bases to trimming and J lost 6 bases, with 4 bases between them. Per germline, CDR1 SGHTA and CDR2 FQGTGA.

The CDR3 is CASSLVPSVFSYEQYF. The CDR3 DNA follows: TGTGCCAGCAGCTTAGTACCTAGCGTGTTCTCCTACGAGCAGTACTTC. The chain carries TRBV11-2 and TRBJ2-7; weak D call: TRBD2 (6 bases). Trimming pared 1 base from V and 0 bases from J, leaving 13 bases between. In germline, CDR1 is SGHAT, CDR2 FQNNGV. The CDR3 totals 16 residues.

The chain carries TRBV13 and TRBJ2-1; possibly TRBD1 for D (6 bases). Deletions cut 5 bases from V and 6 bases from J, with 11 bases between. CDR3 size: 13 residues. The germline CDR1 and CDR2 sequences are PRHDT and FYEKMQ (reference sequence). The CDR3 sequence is CASSRDTTNEQFF. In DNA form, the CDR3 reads TGTGCCAGCAGCCGGGACACAACCAATGAGCAGTTCTTC.

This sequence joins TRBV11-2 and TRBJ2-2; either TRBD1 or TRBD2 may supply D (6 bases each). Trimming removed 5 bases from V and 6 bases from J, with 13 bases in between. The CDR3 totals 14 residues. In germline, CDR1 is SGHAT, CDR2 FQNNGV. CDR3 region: CASSGARGAGELFF. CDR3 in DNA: TGTGCCAGCAGCGGAGCGAGGGGGGCCGGGGAGCTGTTTTTT.

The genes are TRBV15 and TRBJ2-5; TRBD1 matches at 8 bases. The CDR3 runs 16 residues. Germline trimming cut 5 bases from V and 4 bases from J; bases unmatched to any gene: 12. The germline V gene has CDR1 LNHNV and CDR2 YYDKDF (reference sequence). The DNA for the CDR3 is TGTGCCACCAGCGGATATGACAGGGGCTTCGGAGAGACCCAGTACTTC. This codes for CATSGYDRGFGETQYF. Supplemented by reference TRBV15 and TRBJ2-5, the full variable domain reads DAMVIQNPRYQVTQFGKPVTLSCSQTLNHNVMYWYQQKSSQAPKLLFHYYDKDFNNEADTPDNFQSRRPNTSFCFLDIRSPGLGDTAMYLCATSGYDRGFGETQYFGPGTRLLVL.

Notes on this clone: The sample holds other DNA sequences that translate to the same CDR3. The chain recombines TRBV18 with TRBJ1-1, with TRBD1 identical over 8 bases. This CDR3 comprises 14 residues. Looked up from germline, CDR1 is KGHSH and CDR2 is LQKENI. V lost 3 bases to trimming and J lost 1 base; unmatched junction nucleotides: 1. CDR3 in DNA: TGTGCCAGCTCACCCGGGACAGGGAACACTGAAGCTTTCTTT. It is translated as CASSPGTGNTEAFF.

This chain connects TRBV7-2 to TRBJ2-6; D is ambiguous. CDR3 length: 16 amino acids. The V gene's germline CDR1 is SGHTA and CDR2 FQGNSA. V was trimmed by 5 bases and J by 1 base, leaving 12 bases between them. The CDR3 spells CASSPWWLSGANVLTF. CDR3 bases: TGTGCCAGCAGCCCGTGGTGGTTGTCTGGGGCCAACGTCCTGACTTTC. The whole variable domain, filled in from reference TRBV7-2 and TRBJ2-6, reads GAGVSQSPSNKVTEKGKDVELRCDPISGHTALYWYRQSLGQGLEFLIYFQGNSAPDKSGLPSDRFSAERTGGSVSTLTIQRTQQEDSAVYLCASSPWWLSGANVLTFGAGSRLTVL.

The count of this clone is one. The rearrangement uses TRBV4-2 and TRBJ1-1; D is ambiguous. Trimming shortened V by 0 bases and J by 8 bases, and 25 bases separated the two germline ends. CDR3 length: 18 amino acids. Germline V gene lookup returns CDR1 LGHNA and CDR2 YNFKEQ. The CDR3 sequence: CASSQDINARSYNPEAFF. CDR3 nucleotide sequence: TGTGCCAGCAGCCAAGATATAAACGCCCGATCTTATAACCCCGAAGCTTTCTTT.

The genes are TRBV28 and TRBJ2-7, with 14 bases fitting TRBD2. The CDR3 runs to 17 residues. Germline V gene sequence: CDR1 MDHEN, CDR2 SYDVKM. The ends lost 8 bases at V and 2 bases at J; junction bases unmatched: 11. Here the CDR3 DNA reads TGTGCCAGCTCGCCACCCCTGGGACTAGCGGGGGCCTACGAGCAGTACTTC. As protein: CASSPPLGLAGAYEQYF.

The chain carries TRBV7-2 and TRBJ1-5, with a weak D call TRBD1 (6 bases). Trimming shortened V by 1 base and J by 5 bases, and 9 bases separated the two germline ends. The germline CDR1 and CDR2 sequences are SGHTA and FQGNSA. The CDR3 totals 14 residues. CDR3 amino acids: CASSLVGGDQPQHF. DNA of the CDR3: TGTGCCAGCAGCTTAGTGGGGGGCGATCAGCCCCAGCATTTT. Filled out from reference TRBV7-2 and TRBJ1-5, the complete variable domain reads GAGVSQSPSNKVTEKGKDVELRCDPISGHTALYWYRQSLGQGLEFLIYFQGNSAPDKSGLPSDRFSAERTGGSVSTLTIQRTQQEDSAVYLCASSLVGGDQPQHFGDGTRLSIL.

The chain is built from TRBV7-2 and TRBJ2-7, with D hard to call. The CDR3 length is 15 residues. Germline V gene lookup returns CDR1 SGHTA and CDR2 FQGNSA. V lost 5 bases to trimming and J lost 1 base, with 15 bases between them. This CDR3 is CASSPTRLQSYEQYF. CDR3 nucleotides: TGTGCCAGCAGCCCTACGCGACTTCAGTCCTACGAGCAGTACTTC.

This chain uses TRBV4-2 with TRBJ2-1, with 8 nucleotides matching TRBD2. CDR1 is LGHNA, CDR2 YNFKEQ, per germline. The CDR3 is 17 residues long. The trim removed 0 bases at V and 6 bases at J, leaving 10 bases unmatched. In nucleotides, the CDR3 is TGTGCCAGCAGCCAAGAACGAACCAGCGGGAGTGGCAATGAGCAGTTCTTC. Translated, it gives CASSQERTSGSGNEQFF.

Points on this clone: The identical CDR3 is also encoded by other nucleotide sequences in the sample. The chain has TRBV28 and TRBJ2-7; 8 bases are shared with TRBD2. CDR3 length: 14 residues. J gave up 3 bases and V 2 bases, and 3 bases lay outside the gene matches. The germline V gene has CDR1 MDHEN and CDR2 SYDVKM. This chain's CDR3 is CASSLTSGYYEQYF. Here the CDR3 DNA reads TGTGCCAGCAGTTTAACTAGCGGCTACTACGAGCAGTACTTC.

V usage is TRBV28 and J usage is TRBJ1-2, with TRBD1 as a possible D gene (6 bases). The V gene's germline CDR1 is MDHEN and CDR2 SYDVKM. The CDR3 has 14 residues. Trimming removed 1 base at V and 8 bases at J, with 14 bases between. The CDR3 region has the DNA TGTGCCAGCAGTTTATCCCGGACAGTAGGAGGCTACACCTTC. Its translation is CASSLSRTVGGYTF.

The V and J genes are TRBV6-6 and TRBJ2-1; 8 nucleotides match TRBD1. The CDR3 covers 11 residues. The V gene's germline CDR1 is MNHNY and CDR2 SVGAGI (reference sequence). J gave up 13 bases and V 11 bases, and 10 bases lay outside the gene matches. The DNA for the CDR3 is TGTGCCTCCCAGGATCAGGGGGCACAGTTCTTC. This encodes CASQDQGAQFF.

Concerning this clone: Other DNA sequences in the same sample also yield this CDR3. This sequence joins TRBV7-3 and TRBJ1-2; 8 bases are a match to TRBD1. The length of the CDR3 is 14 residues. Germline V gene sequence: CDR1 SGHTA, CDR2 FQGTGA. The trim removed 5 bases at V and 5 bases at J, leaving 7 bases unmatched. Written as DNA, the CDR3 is TGTGCCAGCAGCCCCGGACAGGGAGGTTATGGCTACACCTTC. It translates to CASSPGQGGYGYTF.

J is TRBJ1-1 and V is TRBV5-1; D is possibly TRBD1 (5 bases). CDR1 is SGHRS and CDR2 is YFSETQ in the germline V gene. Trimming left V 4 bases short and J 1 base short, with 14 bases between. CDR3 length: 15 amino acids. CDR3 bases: TGCGCCAGCAGCCCTGTGGGGCAGGCGAACACTGAAGCTTTCTTT. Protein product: CASSPVGQANTEAFF. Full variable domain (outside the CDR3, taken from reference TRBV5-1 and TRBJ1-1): KAGVTQTPRYLIKTRGQQVTLSCSPISGHRSVSWYQQTPGQGLQFLFEYFSETQRNKGNFPGRFSGRQFSNSRSEMNVSTLELGDSALYLCASSPVGQANTEAFFGQGTRLTVV.